The next 5 T cell receptor beta chains were all read from a single sample in a study of tumor-infiltrating lymphocytes in primary liver carcinoma. For each extraction, RNA and DNA were obtained together from roughly 20-30 mg of unsorted bulk tissue. With 500 ng total RNA as template and a constant-region primer, TCR beta cDNA was made. Libraries covering TCR beta were generated through three nested multiplex PCR rounds (using a slightly modified ARM-PCR). PCR rounds one and two used TRBV1-TRBV30 forward primers with a C-beta reverse primer for 10 cycles each. TCRdb reanalysed the multiplex PCR reads using MiXCR and keeps one entry per CDR3 protein. The profile shows 100,000 to 150,000 distinct CDR3 sequences, 64% of them singletons. The sequenced sample was liver tumor tissue from sampling region 3. Subset denoted: tumor region T3, left-lateral pole. The receptor source for this set is a woman aged 60-70 years with primary liver carcinoma and hepatitis B virus infection.

Worth noting for this clonotype: A read error may produce the germline difference seen at one junction end. The gene calls are TRBV29-1 and TRBJ2-1; D gene uncertain. Germline V CDR1 and CDR2: SQVTM, ANQGSEA. The CDR3 extends over 11 amino acids. The CDR3 coding sequence is TGCAGCGTTGCGCTAAATGTTGAGCAGCTCTTC. Translation gives CSVALNVEQLF.

With regard to this clonotype: The junction does not match germline at one end; this may be a read error. This chain uses TRBV11-3 with TRBJ2-1; weak D call: TRBD2 (5 bases). Germline CDR1 is SGHNT and CDR2 is YENEEA. The CDR3 contains 17 residues. CDR3 DNA: TGCGCCAGCAGCTTAGGTCGGGGAGAGTGGGGTGTCGATGAGGAGTTCTTC. Translating gives CASSLGRGEWGVDEEFF.

Remarks on this clonotype: A junction end diverges from the germline sequence, so it may reflect a read error. This chain connects TRBV11-1 to TRBJ2-5; TRBD1 agrees at 9 bases. The CDR3 loop spans 12 amino acids. Per the germline V gene, CDR1 is SGHAT and CDR2 is FQDESV (reference sequence). The CDR3 loop reads CASSSSNRDRDF. CDR3 nucleotide sequence: TGTGCCAGCAGCTCTAGCAACCGGGACAGGGACTTC.

This clonotype occurred many times. This sequence joins TRBV6-2 or TRBV6-3 and TRBJ2-7; 11 bases map to TRBD2. Germline CDR1 reads MNHEY; CDR2 reads SVGEGT. The CDR3 runs to 15 residues. With 7 bases clipped from V and 4 bases from J, the junction kept 9 bases outside the gene matches. Here the CDR3 DNA reads TGTGCCAGCATCAAGGCTAGCGGGAGGTCGTACGAGCAGTACTTC. Protein product: CASIKASGRSYEQYF.

This clonotype appeared a few times. The chain uses TRBV24-1 and TRBJ2-2; 8 bases match TRBD1. Germline loops: CDR1 KGHDR, CDR2 SFDVKD. The ends lost 3 bases at V and 3 bases at J; junction bases unmatched: 5. This CDR3 contains 16 residues. The CDR3 spells CATSDPTGGDTGELFF. CDR3 DNA sequence: TGTGCCACCAGTGATCCTACAGGGGGTGACACCGGGGAGCTGTTTTTT.